This TCR beta chain was recovered during a study of blood T cell repertoires in COVID-19. Data came from immunoSEQ multiplex PCR; TCRdb stores just in-frame clones and leaves some out. Of fewer than 250,000 clones in the sample, roughly 90% were seen once. CDR3 length: 15 residues. From germline, CDR1 is MNHEY and CDR2 SVGAGI. V was trimmed by 5 bases and J by 1 base, leaving 11 bases between them. This clonotype originated in a woman aged 40 to 50 who had recovered from COVID-19. The chain combines TRBV6-5 with TRBJ1-4; TRBD1 might be the D (5 bases). The sample consisted of peripheral blood. The CDR3 spells CASSPRDLTNEKLFF. Written as DNA, the CDR3 is TGTGCCAGCAGTCCCCGGGACTTAACTAATGAAAAACTGTTTTTT.